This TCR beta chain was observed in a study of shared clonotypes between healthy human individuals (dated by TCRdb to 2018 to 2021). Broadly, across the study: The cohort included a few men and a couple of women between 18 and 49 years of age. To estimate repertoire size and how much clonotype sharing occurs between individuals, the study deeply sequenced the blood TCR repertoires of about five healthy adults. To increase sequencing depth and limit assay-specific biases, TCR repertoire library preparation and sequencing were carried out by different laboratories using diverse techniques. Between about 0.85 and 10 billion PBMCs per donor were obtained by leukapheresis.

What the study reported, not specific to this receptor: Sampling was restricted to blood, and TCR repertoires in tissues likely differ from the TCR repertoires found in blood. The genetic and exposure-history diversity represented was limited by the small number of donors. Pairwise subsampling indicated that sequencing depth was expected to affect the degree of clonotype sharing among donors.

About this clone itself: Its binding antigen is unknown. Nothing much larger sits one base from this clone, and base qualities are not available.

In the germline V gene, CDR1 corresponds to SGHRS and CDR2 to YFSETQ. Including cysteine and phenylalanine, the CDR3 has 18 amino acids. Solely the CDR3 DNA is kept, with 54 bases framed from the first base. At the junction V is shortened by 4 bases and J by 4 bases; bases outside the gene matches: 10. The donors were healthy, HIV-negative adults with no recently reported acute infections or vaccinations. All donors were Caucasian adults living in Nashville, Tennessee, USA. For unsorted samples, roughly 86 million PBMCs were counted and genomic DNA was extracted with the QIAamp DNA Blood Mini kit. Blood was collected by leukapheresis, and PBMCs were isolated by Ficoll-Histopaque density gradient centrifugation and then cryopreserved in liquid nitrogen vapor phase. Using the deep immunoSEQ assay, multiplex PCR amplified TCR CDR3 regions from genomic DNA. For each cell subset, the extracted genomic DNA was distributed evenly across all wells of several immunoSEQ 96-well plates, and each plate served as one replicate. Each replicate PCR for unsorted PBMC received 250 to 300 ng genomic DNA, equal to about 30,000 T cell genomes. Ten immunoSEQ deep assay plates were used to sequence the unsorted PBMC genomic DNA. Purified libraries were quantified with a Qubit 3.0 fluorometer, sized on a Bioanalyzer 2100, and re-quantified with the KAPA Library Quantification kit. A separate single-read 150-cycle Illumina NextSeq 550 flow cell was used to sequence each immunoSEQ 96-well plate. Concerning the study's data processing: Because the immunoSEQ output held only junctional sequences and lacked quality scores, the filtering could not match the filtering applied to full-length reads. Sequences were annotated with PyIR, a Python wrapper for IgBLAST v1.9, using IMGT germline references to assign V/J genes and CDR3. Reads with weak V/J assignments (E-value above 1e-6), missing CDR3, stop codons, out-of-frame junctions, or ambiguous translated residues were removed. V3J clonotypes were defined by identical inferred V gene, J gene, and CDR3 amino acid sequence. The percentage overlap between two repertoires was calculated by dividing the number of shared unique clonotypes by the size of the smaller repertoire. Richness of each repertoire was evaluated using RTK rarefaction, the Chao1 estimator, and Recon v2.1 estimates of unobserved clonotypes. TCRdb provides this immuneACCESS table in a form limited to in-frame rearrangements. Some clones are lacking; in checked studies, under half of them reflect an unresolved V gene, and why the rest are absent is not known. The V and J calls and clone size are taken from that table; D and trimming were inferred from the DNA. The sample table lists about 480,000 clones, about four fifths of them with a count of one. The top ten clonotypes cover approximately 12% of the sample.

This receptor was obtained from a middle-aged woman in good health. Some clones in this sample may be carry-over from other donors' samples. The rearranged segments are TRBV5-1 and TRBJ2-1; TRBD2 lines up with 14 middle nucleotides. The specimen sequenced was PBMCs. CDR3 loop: CASSLRLAGGPSYNEQFF. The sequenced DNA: TGCGCCAGCAGCCTGCGACTAGCGGGAGGGCCAAGTTACAATGAGCAGTTCTTC.